This T cell receptor (beta chain) was sequenced in a study of blood T cell repertoires in COVID-19. About the research overall: The cDNA or gDNA used as material had been derived from T cells, B-cell-depleted T cells, or PBMCs.

The CDR3 is 13 amino acids. The V gene's germline CDR1 is MNHEY and CDR2 SVGEGT. Unmatched junction bases numbered 4, after V lost 5 bases and J lost 6 bases. Cohorts were assigned according to the clinical history that participants reported. Sequencing used immunoSEQ multiplex PCR; TCRdb keeps in-frame clones, though not all of them. The sample shows around 160,000 clones, roughly 90% of them seen only once. This chain joins TRBV6-2 or TRBV6-3 and TRBJ1-1, with 9 bases matching TRBD1. This TCR was recovered from a woman in her thirties with acute COVID-19. The source material was PBMCs or T cells enriched from blood (not recorded which). The CDR3 bases are TGTGCCAGCAGTAAACAGGGGGCCGCTGAAGCTTTCTTT. Its protein product is CASSKQGAAEAFF.